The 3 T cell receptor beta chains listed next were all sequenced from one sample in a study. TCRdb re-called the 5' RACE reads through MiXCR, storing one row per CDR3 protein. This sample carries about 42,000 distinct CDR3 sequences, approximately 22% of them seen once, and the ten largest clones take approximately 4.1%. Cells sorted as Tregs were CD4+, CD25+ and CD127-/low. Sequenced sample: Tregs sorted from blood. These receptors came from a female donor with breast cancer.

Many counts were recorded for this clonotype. Written as DNA, the CDR3 is TGTGCCAGCAGCCTACAGGCCTCTCAGCCCCAGCATTTT. Protein: CASSLQASQPQHF. This chain uses TRBV12-3 or TRBV12-4 with TRBJ1-5; tentative D call: TRBD1 (5 bases). CDR3 length: 13 amino acids. V was shortened by 6 bases and J by 6 bases, with 12 bases between the two germline ends.

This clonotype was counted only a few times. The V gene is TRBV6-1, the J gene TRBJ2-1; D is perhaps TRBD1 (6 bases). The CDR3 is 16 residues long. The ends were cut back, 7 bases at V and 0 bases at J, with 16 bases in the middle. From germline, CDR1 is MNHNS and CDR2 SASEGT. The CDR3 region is CASIIDRPVSYNEQFF. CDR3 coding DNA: TGTGCCAGCATTATTGACAGGCCCGTCTCCTACAATGAGCAGTTCTTC.

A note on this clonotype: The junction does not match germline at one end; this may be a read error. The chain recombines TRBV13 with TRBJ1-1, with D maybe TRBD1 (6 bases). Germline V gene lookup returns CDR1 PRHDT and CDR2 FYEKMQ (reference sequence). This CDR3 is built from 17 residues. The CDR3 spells CASSSPRGQPAAAEAFF. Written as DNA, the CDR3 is TGTGCTAGCAGCTCCCCGCGAGGACAGCCTGCAGCGGCTGAAGCTTTCTTT.